This T cell receptor (beta chain) was obtained from a study of T-cell reconstitution after alpha-beta-depleted transplantation in children. This clonotype showed up many times. Losses at the gene ends were 3 bases for V and 2 bases for J; bases not matched to a gene: 0. The CDR3 loop spans 13 amino acids. Germline lookup yields CDR1 ENHRY and CDR2 SYGVKD. For TCRbeta, the library was prepared with unique molecular identifiers. TCRdb re-derived calls from the PCR reads in MiXCR, one entry per CDR3 protein. Among approximately 340,000 distinct CDR3 sequences listed, about a tenth were seen once. The clonotype comes from a human donor who donated a stem cell graft to a child with acute lymphoblastic leukemia. This specimen consisted of PBMCs from the stem cell graft donor, obtained from the stem cell graft. The rearrangement joins TRBV10-3 to TRBJ2-7, with TRBD1 identical over 8 bases. CDR3 sequence: CAISDRGPYEQYF. The CDR3 coding sequence is TGTGCCATCAGTGACAGGGGGCCCTACGAGCAGTACTTC.